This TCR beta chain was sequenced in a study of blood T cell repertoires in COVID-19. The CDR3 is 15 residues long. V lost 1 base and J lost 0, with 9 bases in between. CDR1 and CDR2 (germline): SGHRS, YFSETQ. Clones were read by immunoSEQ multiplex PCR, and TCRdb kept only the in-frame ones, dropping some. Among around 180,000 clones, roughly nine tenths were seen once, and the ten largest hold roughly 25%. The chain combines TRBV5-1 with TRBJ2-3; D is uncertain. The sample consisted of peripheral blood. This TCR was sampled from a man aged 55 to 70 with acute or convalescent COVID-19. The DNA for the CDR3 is TGCGCCAGCAGCTTGAAGGCGGCTAGCACAGATACGCAGTATTTT. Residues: CASSLKAASTDTQYF.